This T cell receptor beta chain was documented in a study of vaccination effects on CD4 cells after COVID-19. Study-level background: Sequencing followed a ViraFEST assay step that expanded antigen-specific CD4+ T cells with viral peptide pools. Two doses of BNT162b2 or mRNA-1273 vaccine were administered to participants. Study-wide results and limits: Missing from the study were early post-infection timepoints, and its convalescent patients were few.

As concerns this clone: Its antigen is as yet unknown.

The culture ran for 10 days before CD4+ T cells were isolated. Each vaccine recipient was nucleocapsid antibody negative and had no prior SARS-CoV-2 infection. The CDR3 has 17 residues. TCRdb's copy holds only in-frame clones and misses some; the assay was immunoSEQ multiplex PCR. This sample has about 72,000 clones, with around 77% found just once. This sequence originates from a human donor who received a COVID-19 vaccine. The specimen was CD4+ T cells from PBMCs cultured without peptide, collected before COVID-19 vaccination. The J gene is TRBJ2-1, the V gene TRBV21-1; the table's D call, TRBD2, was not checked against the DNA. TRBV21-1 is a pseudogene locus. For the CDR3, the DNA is TGTGCCAGCAGCAGGGGTGCGAGGGAACACACCTACAATGAGCAGTTCTTC. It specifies CASSRGAREHTYNEQFF.